A selection of T cell receptor beta chains follows, all from one sample in a study of cytomegalovirus exposure and HLA in healthy donors. Sequencing used immunoSEQ multiplex PCR; TCRdb keeps in-frame clones, though not all of them. The top ten hold about a tenth of the sample, which has approximately 170,000 clones, almost 80% seen once. The specimen sequenced was PBMCs. Receptors originate from a man aged 18 to 29 in good health and CMV-seropositive. CDR3s leave out the opening cysteine and the closing phenylalanine or tryptophan. The D gene is left open where the match is weak.

V gene	CDR3 length	J gene	D gene	CDR3 protein
TRBV5-1	12	.	.	ASSLQGGGYEQY
TRBV30	13	TRBJ1-1	TRBD1	AWSVLQGVNTEAF
TRBV5-4	13	TRBJ1-1	.	ASSLSDILNTEAF
TRBV5-1	12	TRBJ1-1	.	ASSLAAGYTEAF
TRBV6-1	15	TRBJ2-6	.	ASSDGRRGAGANVLT
TRBV9	12	TRBJ2-2	.	ASSLQENTGELF
TRBV7-9	14	TRBJ2-3	TRBD2	ASSTTSGGGTDTQY
TRBV6-1	10	TRBJ2-7	.	ASSAGRSEQY
TRBV28	11	TRBJ2-7	.	ASCYRVTYEQY
TRBV2	14	TRBJ1-5	.	ASSEVGVAKNQPQH
TRBV27	13	TRBJ1-5	.	ASSLGGAGGQPQH
TRBV9	14	TRBJ2-2	TRBD2	ASSVRGGGETGELF
TRBV6-6	11	TRBJ1-2	.	ASRPTANYGYT
TRBV6-1	14	TRBJ1-4	TRBD1	ASSVTRDSFNEKLF
TRBV7-2	13	TRBJ2-7	.	ASSPRGGRYYEQY
TRBV4-1	12	TRBJ2-7	TRBD1	ASSQGGQGYEQY
TRBV7-8	16	TRBJ2-3	.	ASRPLGPGWEFTDTQY
TRBV18	14	TRBJ1-2	.	ASSPPNPASNYGYT
TRBV27	12	TRBJ2-5	TRBD2	ASSLSGLVETQY
TRBV6-1	10	TRBJ1-5	.	ASSQGNQPQH
TRBV7-2	15	TRBJ2-2	TRBD2	ASSPPRSGIGTGELF
TRBV2	11	TRBJ2-5	.	ASSYREGETQY
TRBV28	16	TRBJ2-7	.	ASSFARDILSIPYEQY
TRBV5-1	12	TRBJ2-5	.	ASSPQGYQETQY
TRBV21-1	11	TRBJ1-1	.	AGYLGGNTEAF
TRBV5-8	12	TRBJ1-2	TRBD1	ASSFARGLVGYT
TRBV7-8	14	TRBJ1-1	TRBD1	ASSARQGAGNTEAF
TRBV27	13	TRBJ1-5	TRBD1	ASSMDRGPNQPQH
TRBV30	12	TRBJ1-5	.	AWSSGFGNQPQH
TRBV7-8	10	TRBJ1-2	.	ASSTGGGGYT
TRBV29-1	13	TRBJ2-1	TRBD1	SSELWDSSYNEQF
TRBV15	15	TRBJ1-4	.	ATSRDLVTAVPEKLF
TRBV4-2	15	.	.	ASSQDLSPPIPYEQY
TRBV15	12	TRBJ1-4	.	ATSRDGGNEKLF
TRBV27	12	TRBJ2-2	.	ASSITGYPGELF
TRBV5-1	11	TRBJ2-1	TRBD1	ASSKGQYNEQF
TRBV4-1	10	TRBJ2-1	.	ASSELDNEQF
TRBV15	11	TRBJ2-1	.	ATSSDTGHEQF
TRBV5-6	10	TRBJ2-7	TRBD1	ASSHRGNEQY
TRBV4-1	13	TRBJ2-1	.	ASSLPGSSYNEQF
TRBV4-3	12	TRBJ2-2	TRBD1	ASRDRAFTGELF
TRBV4-2	9	TRBJ2-7	.	ASSQDYGLY